This T cell receptor (beta chain) was sequenced during a study of blood T cell repertoires in COVID-19. Germline V lookup: CDR1 SGHRS, CDR2 YFSETQ. The germline V and J ends were trimmed by 4 bases and 0 bases, with 14 bases remaining between them. The CDR3 spans 16 residues. TCRdb's table, derived via immunoSEQ multiplex PCR, lists solely in-frame clones and lacks some. The sample yields 200,000 or so clones, around 89% seen once. The clonotype comes from a man between 65 and 79 years old with acute or convalescent COVID-19. The chain is built from TRBV5-1 and TRBJ2-1, with D maybe TRBD2 (6 bases). The sample consisted of peripheral blood. The CDR3 here is CASSPAPGSSYNEQFF. In nucleotides, the CDR3 is TGCGCCAGCAGCCCCGCCCCCGGGAGCTCCTACAATGAGCAGTTCTTC.